These 9 T cell receptor beta chains originate from one sample sequenced in a study of blood T cells in healthy people across ages. Primed by a sample-barcoded 5' primer and a J-beta primer mix, a second PCR proceeded for about 6 to 11 cycles. Via MiXCR, TCRdb re-called the 5' RACE reads, giving one row per CDR3 protein. Here the sample spans hundreds of thousands of distinct CDR3 sequences, around 49% being singletons. The sample was blood. The receptor set was obtained from an older woman in good health.

The genes are TRBV21-1 and TRBJ1-2. TRBV21-1 is a known pseudogene. The CDR3 spans 15 residues. CDR3 in DNA: TGTGCCAGCAGCAAAACGATAGGGAGGGACTACGGCTACACCTTC. Residues: CASSKTIGRDYGYTF.

The CDR3 region has the DNA TGCAGCGCGGGGGGAATGAACACTGAAGCTTTCTTT. This translates into CSAGGMNTEAFF. The V and J genes are TRBV29-1 and TRBJ1-1, with D tentatively TRBD1 (5 bases). The CDR3 has 12 amino acids. CDR1 is SQVTM and CDR2 is ANQGSEA in the germline V gene. The V end was cut by 7 bases, the J end by 0 bases, with 9 bases between.

In the case of this clonotype: A junction boundary mismatches the germline segment, possibly from a read error. The CDR3 region is CANSYPPGLGPYEQYF. In DNA form, the CDR3 reads TGTGCCAACAGTTATCCCCCGGGACTAGGACCCTACGAGCAGTACTTC. This rearrangement joins TRBV6-2 or TRBV6-3 to TRBJ2-7, with 8 bases matching TRBD2. The V gene's germline CDR1 is MNHEY and CDR2 SVGEGT. This CDR3 is 16 amino acids long.

This clonotype has more than one count but fewer than ten. The chain combines TRBV5-4 with TRBJ2-1, with 8 bases aligning to TRBD2. The V gene end was trimmed by 4 bases and the J gene end by 8 bases; junction bases not matched to a gene: 5. Germline CDR1 is SGHNT and CDR2 is YYREEE (reference sequence). CDR3 length: 13 residues. The CDR3: CASSLSGTYEQFF. DNA of the CDR3: TGTGCCAGCAGCCTTAGCGGGACCTATGAGCAGTTCTTC.

This chain joins TRBV20-1 and TRBJ2-7; D unclear. Trimming took off 6 bases at V and 5 bases at J, with 11 bases between the two ends. There are 11 residues in the CDR3. Germline V gives CDR1 DFQATT, CDR2 SNEGSKA (reference sequence). The CDR3 sequence: CSAAHGDEQYF. CDR3 in DNA: TGCAGTGCCGCACACGGCGACGAGCAGTACTTC.

This clonotype was detected a few times. V gene TRBV28 combines with J gene TRBJ2-7; D tentatively fits TRBD1 or TRBD2 (5 bases each). Trimming shortened V by 6 bases and J by 0 bases, and 15 bases separated the two germline ends. Germline CDR1 and CDR2: MDHEN and SYDVKM. The CDR3 is 15 residues long. The chain's CDR3 is CASRLHGTVSYEQYF. The DNA for the CDR3 is TGTGCCAGCAGGCTACATGGGACGGTCTCCTACGAGCAGTACTTC.

The chain carries TRBV20-1 and TRBJ2-1; 11 nucleotides align to TRBD2. In germline, CDR1 is DFQATT, CDR2 SNEGSKA (reference sequence). The CDR3 runs 14 residues. V lost 6 bases and J lost 12; bases outside the gene matches: 13. The CDR3 nucleotides are TGCAGTGCGAAACTAGCGGGAGAAGGAGGTACGCAGTTCTTC. This sequence encodes CSAKLAGEGGTQFF.

The V and J genes are TRBV7-9 and TRBJ2-1, with 8 positions matching TRBD2. The CDR3 contains 17 residues. With V trimmed by 4 bases and J by 5 bases, 13 bases remained unmatched. CDR1 and CDR2 (germline): SEHNR, FQNEAQ (reference sequence). The CDR3 bases are TGTGCCAGCAGCTCAAGTCGAGGCGGGAGGACCCACAATGAGCAGTTCTTC. It encodes CASSSSRGGRTHNEQFF.

V gene TRBV20-1 combines with J gene TRBJ1-5, with D possibly being TRBD1 (5 bases). Trimming shortened V by 3 bases and J by 5 bases, and 11 bases separated the two germline ends. The CDR3 runs 13 residues. In germline, CDR1 is DFQATT, CDR2 SNEGSKA (reference sequence). The CDR3 sequence: CSARTAIYQPQHF. CDR3 nucleotides: TGCAGTGCTAGGACAGCCATCTATCAGCCCCAGCATTTT.